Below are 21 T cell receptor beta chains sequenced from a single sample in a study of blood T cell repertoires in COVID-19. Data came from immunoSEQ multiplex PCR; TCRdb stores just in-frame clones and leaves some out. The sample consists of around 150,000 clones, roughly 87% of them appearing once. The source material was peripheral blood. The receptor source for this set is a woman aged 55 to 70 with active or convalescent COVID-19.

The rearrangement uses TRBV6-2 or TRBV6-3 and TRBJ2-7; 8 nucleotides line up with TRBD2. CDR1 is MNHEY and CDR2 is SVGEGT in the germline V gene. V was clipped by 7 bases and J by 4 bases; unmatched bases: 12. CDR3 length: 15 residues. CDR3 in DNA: TGTGCCAGCACCCCCTCCGGGACTAGGTATTACGAGCAGTACTTC. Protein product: CASTPSGTRYYEQYF.

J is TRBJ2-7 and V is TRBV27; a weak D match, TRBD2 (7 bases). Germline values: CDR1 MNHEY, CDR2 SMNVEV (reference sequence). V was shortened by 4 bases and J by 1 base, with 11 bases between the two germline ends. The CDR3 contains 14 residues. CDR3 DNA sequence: TGTGCCAGCAGTTATAGGGGGGGGTCCTACGAGCAGTACTTC. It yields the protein CASSYRGGSYEQYF.

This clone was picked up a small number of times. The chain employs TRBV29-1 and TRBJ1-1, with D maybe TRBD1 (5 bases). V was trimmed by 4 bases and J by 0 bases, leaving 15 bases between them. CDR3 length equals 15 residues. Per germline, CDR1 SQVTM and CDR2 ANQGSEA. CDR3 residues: CSVAKGPFLNTEAFF. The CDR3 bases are TGCAGCGTTGCGAAGGGGCCATTTTTGAACACTGAAGCTTTCTTT.

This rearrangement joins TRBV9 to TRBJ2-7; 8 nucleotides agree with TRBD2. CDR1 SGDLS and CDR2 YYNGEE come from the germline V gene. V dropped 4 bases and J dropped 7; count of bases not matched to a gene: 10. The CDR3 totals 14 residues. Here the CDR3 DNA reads TGTGCCAGCAGCCCTCCGGGGGGGTTCAGGGAGCAGTACTTC. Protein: CASSPPGGFREQYF.

The CDR3 loop reads CASSVSTSTEQYF. In DNA form, the CDR3 reads TGTGCCAGCAGCGTCTCGACATCTACCGAGCAGTACTTC. The rearrangement uses TRBV9 and TRBJ2-7, with unresolved D. Trimming removed 2 bases at V and 6 bases at J, with 12 bases between. The CDR3 spans 13 residues. Germline CDR1 reads SGDLS; CDR2 reads YYNGEE.

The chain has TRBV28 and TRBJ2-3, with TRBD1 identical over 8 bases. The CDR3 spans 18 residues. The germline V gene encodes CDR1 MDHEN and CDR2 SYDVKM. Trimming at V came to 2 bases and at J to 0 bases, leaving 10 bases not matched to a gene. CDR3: CASSLSSLGQGSTDTQYF. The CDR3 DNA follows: TGTGCCAGCAGTTTAAGCTCCCTCGGACAGGGAAGCACAGATACGCAGTATTTT.

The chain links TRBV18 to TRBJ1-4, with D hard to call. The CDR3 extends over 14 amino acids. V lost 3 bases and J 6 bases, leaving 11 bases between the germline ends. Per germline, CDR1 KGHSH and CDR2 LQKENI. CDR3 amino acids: CASSPRQVDEKLFF. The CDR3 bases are TGTGCCAGCTCACCCCGACAAGTAGATGAAAAACTGTTTTTT. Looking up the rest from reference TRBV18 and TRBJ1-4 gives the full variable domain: NAGVMQNPRHLVRRRGQEARLRCSPMKGHSHVYWYRQLPEEGLKFMVYLQKENIIDESGMPKERFSAEFPKEGPSILRIQQVVRGDSAAYFCASSPRQVDEKLFFGSGTQLSVL.

The DNA for the CDR3 is TGTGCCAGCAGTCCTCGGGAGGGGTGGAACTATGGCTACACCTTC. Protein product: CASSPREGWNYGYTF. The chain is built from TRBV6-4 and TRBJ1-2; perhaps TRBD1 as D (5 bases). Germline V gives CDR1 MRHNA, CDR2 SNTAGT. V lost 5 bases and J 2 bases, leaving 15 bases between the germline ends. This CDR3 is built from 15 residues.

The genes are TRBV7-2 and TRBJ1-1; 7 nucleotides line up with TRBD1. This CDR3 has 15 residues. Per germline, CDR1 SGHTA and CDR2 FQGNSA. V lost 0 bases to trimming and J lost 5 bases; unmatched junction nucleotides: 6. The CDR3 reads CASSLAEGGRTEAFF. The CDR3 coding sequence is TGTGCCAGCAGCTTAGCTGAAGGGGGCAGGACTGAAGCTTTCTTT.

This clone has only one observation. The chain's CDR3 is CASSLTSGSTETQYF. Here the CDR3 DNA reads TGCGCCAGCAGCTTGACTAGCGGGAGTACAGAGACCCAGTACTTC. The V and J genes are TRBV5-1 and TRBJ2-5; 11 nucleotides match TRBD2. Germline values: CDR1 SGHRS, CDR2 YFSETQ. J gave up 4 bases and V 1 base, and 3 bases lay outside the gene matches. CDR3 size: 15 residues.

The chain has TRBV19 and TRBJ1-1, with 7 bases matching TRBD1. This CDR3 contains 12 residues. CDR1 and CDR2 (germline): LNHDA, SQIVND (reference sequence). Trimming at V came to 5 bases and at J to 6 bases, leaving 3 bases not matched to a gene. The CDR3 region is CASSPQGAEAFF. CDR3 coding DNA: TGTGCCAGTAGTCCTCAGGGGGCTGAAGCTTTCTTT.

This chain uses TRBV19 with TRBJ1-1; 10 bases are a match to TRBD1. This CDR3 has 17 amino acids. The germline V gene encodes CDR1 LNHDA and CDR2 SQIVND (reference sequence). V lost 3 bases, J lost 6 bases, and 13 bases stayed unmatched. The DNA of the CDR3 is TGTGCCAGTAGTATTCTCTCGACAGGGGGCTTTAGGGCTGAAGCTTTCTTT. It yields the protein CASSILSTGGFRAEAFF.

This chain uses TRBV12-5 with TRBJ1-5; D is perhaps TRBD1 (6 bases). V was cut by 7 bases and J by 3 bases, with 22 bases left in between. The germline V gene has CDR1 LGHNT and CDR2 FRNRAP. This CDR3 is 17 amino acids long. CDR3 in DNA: TGTGCTAGTGCCCCCCGGGTGGTACAGGGAGACAATCAGCCCCAGCATTTT. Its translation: CASAPRVVQGDNQPQHF.

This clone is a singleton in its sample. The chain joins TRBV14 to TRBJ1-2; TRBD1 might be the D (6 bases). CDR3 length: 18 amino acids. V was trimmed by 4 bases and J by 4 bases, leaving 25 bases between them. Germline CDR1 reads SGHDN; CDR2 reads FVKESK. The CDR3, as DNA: TGTGCCAGCAGCCTCGACCGGGACACGGCGGTTGGGCCCTATGGCTACACCTTC. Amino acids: CASSLDRDTAVGPYGYTF. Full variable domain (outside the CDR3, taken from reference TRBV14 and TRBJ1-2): EAGVTQFPSHSVIEKGQTVTLRCDPISGHDNLYWYRRVMGKEIKFLLHFVKESKQDESGMPNNRFLAERTGGTYSTLKVQPAELEDSGVYFCASSLDRDTAVGPYGYTFGSGTRLTVV.

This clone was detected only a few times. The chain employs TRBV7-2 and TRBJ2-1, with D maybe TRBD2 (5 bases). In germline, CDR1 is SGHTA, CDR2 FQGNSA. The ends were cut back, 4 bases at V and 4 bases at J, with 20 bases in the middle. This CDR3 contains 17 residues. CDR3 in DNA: TGTGCCAGCAGCTCTCACGCTGGACTCTCCATATACAATGAGCAGTTCTTC. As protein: CASSSHAGLSIYNEQFF.

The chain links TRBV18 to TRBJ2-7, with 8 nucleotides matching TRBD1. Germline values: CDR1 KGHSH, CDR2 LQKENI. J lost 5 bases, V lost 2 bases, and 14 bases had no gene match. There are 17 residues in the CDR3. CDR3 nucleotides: TGTGCCAGCTCACCAGTGGCAGGGGGCTGGGAAAAAAACGAGCAGTACTTC. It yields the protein CASSPVAGGWEKNEQYF.

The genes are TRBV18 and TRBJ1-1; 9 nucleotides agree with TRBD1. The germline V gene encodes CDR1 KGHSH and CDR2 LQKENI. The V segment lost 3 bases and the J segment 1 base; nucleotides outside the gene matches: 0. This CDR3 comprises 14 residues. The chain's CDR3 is CASSPTGGNTEAFF. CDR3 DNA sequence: TGTGCCAGCTCACCGACAGGGGGGAACACTGAAGCTTTCTTT. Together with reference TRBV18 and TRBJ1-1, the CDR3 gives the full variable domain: NAGVMQNPRHLVRRRGQEARLRCSPMKGHSHVYWYRQLPEEGLKFMVYLQKENIIDESGMPKERFSAEFPKEGPSILRIQQVVRGDSAAYFCASSPTGGNTEAFFGQGTRLTVV.

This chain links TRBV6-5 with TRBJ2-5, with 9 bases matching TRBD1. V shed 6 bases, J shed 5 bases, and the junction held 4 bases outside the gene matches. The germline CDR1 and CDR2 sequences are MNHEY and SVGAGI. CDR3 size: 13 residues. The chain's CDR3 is CASSYRGQETQYF. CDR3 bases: TGTGCCAGCAGCTACAGGGGGCAGGAGACCCAGTACTTC.

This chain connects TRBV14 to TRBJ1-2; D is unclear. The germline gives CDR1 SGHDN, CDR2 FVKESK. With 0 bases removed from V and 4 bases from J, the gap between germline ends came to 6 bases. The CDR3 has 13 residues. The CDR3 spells CASSQDILYGYTF. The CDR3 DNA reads TGTGCCAGCAGCCAAGACATACTCTATGGCTACACCTTC. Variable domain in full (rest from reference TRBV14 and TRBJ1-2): EAGVTQFPSHSVIEKGQTVTLRCDPISGHDNLYWYRRVMGKEIKFLLHFVKESKQDESGMPNNRFLAERTGGTYSTLKVQPAELEDSGVYFCASSQDILYGYTFGSGTRLTVV.

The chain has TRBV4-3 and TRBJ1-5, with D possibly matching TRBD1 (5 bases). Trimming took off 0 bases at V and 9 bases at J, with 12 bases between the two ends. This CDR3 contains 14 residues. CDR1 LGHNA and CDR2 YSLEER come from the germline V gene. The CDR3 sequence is CASSQDLYGGPQHF. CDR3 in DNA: TGCGCCAGCAGCCAAGATCTATACGGGGGGCCCCAGCATTTT.

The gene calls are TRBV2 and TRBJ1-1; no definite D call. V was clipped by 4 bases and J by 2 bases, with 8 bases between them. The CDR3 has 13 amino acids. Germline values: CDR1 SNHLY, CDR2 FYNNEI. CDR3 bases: TGTGCCAGCAGTGGGCAGGCAAACACTGAAGCTTTCTTT. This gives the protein CASSGQANTEAFF.